This T cell receptor beta chain was found in a study of OX40 agonist ivuxolimab in advanced cancers. Study in general: Ivuxolimab doses were 0.01, 0.1, 0.3, 1.5, 3 or 10 mg/kg every 2 weeks.

This CDR3 region has 16 residues. The data were produced by immunoSEQ multiplex PCR, yet TCRdb's version contains in-frame clones alone and is incomplete. The table has 75,000 to 95,000 clones, 87% seen once; the top ten hold around 4%. As regards this clone: Its antigen is not known.

Study conclusions and caveats: Low clonal expansion, among the lowest seen, marked partial responders at 0.1-3.0 mg/kg. With doses of 0.1 to 3.0 mg/kg, CD4+ and CD8+ blood T cells had undergone clonal expansion by week 6.

The TCR originated in an adult with an advanced solid tumor such as melanoma, head and neck, liver or kidney cancer. This rearrangement joins TRBV21-1 to TRBJ1-3. TRBV21-1 is described as a pseudogene. Sequencing was performed on CD4+ or CD8+ T cells sorted from blood, taken in a trial of the OX40 agonist ivuxolimab. The CDR3 loop reads CASSLTGRRSGNTIYF. The CDR3, as DNA: TGTGCCAGCAGCTTAACGGGACGGCGCTCTGGAAACACCATATATTTT.